This is a list of T cell receptor beta chains from one sample in a study of blood T cells in healthy people across ages. TCRdb ran MiXCR on the 5' RACE reads and lists one entry per CDR3 protein. Of approximately 760,000 distinct CDR3 sequences listed, 20% to 30% are singletons. These data are also associated with another study on T cells of mothers and their children.

Sequencing used blood. These receptor sequences come from a boy between 10 and 17 years old in good health. Both conserved end residues are part of each CDR3. The order of the fields is D gene, V gene, J gene, clone size, CDR3 DNA, CDR3 protein. A D gene is named only where the DNA matches it firmly. Size is stated for part of the rows, as once, few or many counts, or as a class when the clone is expanded.

>.|TRBV6-6|TRBJ2-3|few
TGTGCCAGCAGTTACTATCCTGTTACGCAGTATTTT
CASSYYPVTQYF
>.|TRBV10-3|TRBJ2-1|few
TGTGCCATCCGATCCGAGTCAGGGAGTAATGAGCAGTTCTTC
CAIRSESGSNEQFF
>TRBD1|TRBV12-3/TRBV12-4|TRBJ1-4|few
TGTGCCAGCAGTTCCGGGACAGGTCTCGAAAAACTGTTTTTT
CASSSGTGLEKLFF
>TRBD1|TRBV6-2/TRBV6-3|TRBJ1-5|.
TGTGCCAGCAAGGGCAGGGGGCACGGCGGTCAGCCCCAGCATTTT
CASKGRGHGGQPQHF
>.|TRBV7-9|TRBJ2-5|.
TGTGCCAGCAGCTTAACGGGGGCTGGAGAGACCCAGTGCTTC
CASSLTGAGETQCF
>.|TRBV11-2|TRBJ2-1|few
TGTGCCAGCAGCCACCGAGAGCAGTTCTTC
CASSHREQFF
>TRBD2|TRBV10-3|TRBJ2-7|.
TGTGCCATCCGGGAGGGTAGCTCCCACGAGCAGTACTTC
CAIREGSSHEQYF
>TRBD1|TRBV12-3/TRBV12-4|TRBJ2-1|.
TGTGCCAGCAGATCTCCGATTCCGGGACAGGGGCTTAATGAGCAGTTCTTC
CASRSPIPGQGLNEQFF
>TRBD1|TRBV4-2|TRBJ2-6|few
TGTGCCAGTTCATTCGGACAGGGACAGGCTGGGGCCAACGTCCTGACTTTC
CASSFGQGQAGANVLTF
>.|TRBV12-3/TRBV12-4|TRBJ2-5|few
TGTGCCAGCAGTTTATTGAGACTGCAAGAGACCCAGTACTTC
CASSLLRLQETQYF
>.|TRBV20-1|TRBJ1-1|.
TGCAGTGCTAGAGATCGGAGGGCGGCCACTGAAGCTTTCTTT
CSARDRRAATEAFF
>TRBD1|TRBV25-1|TRBJ1-2|.
TGTGCCAGCACGGGGACAGGGTATGGCTACGCCTTC
CASTGTGYGYAF
>.|TRBV28|TRBJ2-4|.
TGTGCCAGCAGTTCAGGACCCTTAGCCAAAAACATTCAGTACTTC
CASSSGPLAKNIQYF
>TRBD2|TRBV29-1|TRBJ2-7|few
TGCAGCGCGCGGGGGGCGTTAGAAGAGCAGTACTTC
CSARGALEEQYF
>TRBD1|TRBV20-1|TRBJ2-1|few
TGCAGTGCTCGGGACAGGGACTACAATGAGCAGTTCTTC
CSARDRDYNEQFF
>.|TRBV9|TRBJ2-5|.
TGTGCCAGCAGCACCTCCCTAGGGACCCAGTACTTC
CASSTSLGTQYF
>TRBD1|TRBV9|TRBJ2-2|.
TGTGCCAGCGCCCCCCCAGGGGGCACCGGGGAGCTGTTTTTT
CASAPPGGTGELFF
>TRBD1|TRBV5-1|TRBJ2-5|many
TGTGCCAGCTCCCGCAGGGGGCAAGAGACCCAGTACTTC
CASSRRGQETQYF
>.|TRBV6-5|TRBJ2-5|few
TGTGCCAGCAGTTACTCGATTGGGCCCCAAGAGACCCAGTACTTC
CASSYSIGPQETQYF
>TRBD2|TRBV5-5|TRBJ2-3|.
TGTGCCAGCAGCTTCCTCGCGGGAGGGGGTACAGATACGCAGTATTTT
CASSFLAGGGTDTQYF
>TRBD1|TRBV25-1|TRBJ2-5|few
TGTGCCAGCAGTGAACCAAACCCCGGGACAGGGGTGGGTGAGCAGTACTTC
CASSEPNPGTGVGEQYF
>.|TRBV7-2|TRBJ1-3|few
TGTGCCAGCAGCTTAACGGGGACGGGAAACACCATATATTTT
CASSLTGTGNTIYF
>.|TRBV7-2|TRBJ2-5|few
TGTGCCAGCAGCCGTCCGGCAGGGGTTGTGACCCAGTACTTC
CASSRPAGVVTQYF
>TRBD2|TRBV29-1|TRBJ2-5|few
TGCAGCGTGGTAGCGGGAGGGCCAGAGCAGTACTTC
CSVVAGGPEQYF
>.|TRBV7-8|TRBJ2-5|.
TGTGCCAGCAGCTCTAATCCTGGGGACCGGGAGACCCAGTACTTC
CASSSNPGDRETQYF
>.|TRBV7-7|TRBJ2-7|few
TGTGCTAGCAGCCCGGACCCTTCTCTTGGGGAGCAGTACTTC
CASSPDPSLGEQYF
>.|TRBV9|TRBJ1-6|.
TGTGCCAGCAGCGTAGATCCGGGGGAGAATTCACCCCTCCACTTT
CASSVDPGENSPLHF
>.|TRBV15|TRBJ2-5|few
TGTGCCACCAGCAGAGGGAACAGCCAAGAGGCCCAGTACTTC
CATSRGNSQEAQYF
>.|TRBV5-1|TRBJ2-5|.
TGCGCCAGCAACTTGGCCGACTACTCAACTGAGACCCAGTACTTC
CASNLADYSTETQYF